One and the same sample provided the 31 T cell receptor beta chains below, sequenced in a study of blood T cells in healthy people across ages. A second about 6 to 11 cycle PCR used barcoded and J-beta primers. TCRdb independently ran MiXCR on the 5' RACE reads; one entry per CDR3 protein. The sample includes around 870,000 distinct CDR3 sequences, 29% of them seen just once. The specimen was blood. These receptors came from a woman of 80 years or more in good health.

A word on this clonotype: It may be a read error: a sequence one base away is much more abundant. This chain connects TRBV9 to TRBJ1-2; D perhaps matches TRBD1 (5 bases). Germline V lookup: CDR1 SGDLS, CDR2 YYNGEE. This CDR3 contains 13 residues. This CDR3 reads CACSNRGVAGYTF. The CDR3 DNA reads TGTGCCTGCAGCAACAGAGGGGTTGCGGGCTACACCTTC.

This clonotype was recorded a few times. The junction shows a germline mismatch at one end, possibly a read error. J is TRBJ2-4 and V is TRBV11-2; 9 nucleotides match TRBD1. Per the germline V gene, CDR1 is SGHAT and CDR2 is FQNNGV. The length of the CDR3 is 15 residues. CDR3 sequence: CASNLEGTGRDVQYF. For the CDR3, the DNA is TGTGCCAGCAACTTAGAAGGGACAGGGAGAGACGTTCAGTACTTC.

This clonotype was detected many times. The chain carries TRBV7-2 and TRBJ2-3; weak D call: TRBD2 (5 bases). V dropped 0 bases and J dropped 6 bases, with 16 bases sitting between them. The germline CDR1 and CDR2 sequences are SGHTA and FQGNSA. This CDR3 is 16 amino acids long. The CDR3 coding sequence is TGTGCCAGCAGCTTAGCGCAGAACCATAGAGGGGATACGCAGTATTTT. The encoded protein is CASSLAQNHRGDTQYF.

This clonotype was seen repeatedly, ten times or more. The gene calls are TRBV7-2 and TRBJ1-2; D ambiguous. The CDR3 loop spans 14 amino acids. V lost 0 bases, J lost 2 bases, and 7 bases lay in between. Germline lookup yields CDR1 SGHTA and CDR2 FQGNSA. The CDR3 region is CASSLAAQNYGYTF. Here the CDR3 DNA reads TGTGCCAGCAGCTTAGCGGCCCAGAACTATGGCTACACCTTC.

This clonotype was found many times. The V gene is TRBV6-2 or TRBV6-3, the J gene TRBJ2-5, with 10 bases fitting TRBD2. Germline V gene sequence: CDR1 MNHEY, CDR2 SVGEGT. The CDR3 spans 15 residues. The junction had 9 bases not matched to a gene; V was cut back by 0 bases and J by 11 bases. Here the CDR3 reads CASSYSRTSGVKQYF. The CDR3 region has the DNA TGTGCCAGCAGTTACTCGCGCACTAGCGGGGTGAAGCAGTACTTC.

Ten or more counts support this clonotype. The chain joins TRBV6-2 or TRBV6-3 to TRBJ2-7, with D possibly matching TRBD1 (7 bases). The V end lost 6 bases, the J end lost 3 bases, and 18 bases lay between the germline ends. Germline CDR1 and CDR2: MNHEY and SVGEGT. There are 15 residues in the CDR3. Written as DNA, the CDR3 is TGTGCCAGCAGCAACGACAGGGAGGAGGACTACGAGCAGTACTTC. This encodes CASSNDREEDYEQYF.

This chain joins TRBV7-9 and TRBJ1-6, with D perhaps matching TRBD1 (6 bases). Trimming left V 3 bases short and J 5 bases short, with 11 bases between. CDR1 and CDR2 from the germline V gene are SEHNR and FQNEAQ (reference sequence). The length of the CDR3 is 15 residues. The CDR3 region has the DNA TGTGCCAGCAGCTTTGCTCAGGGGAATAATTCACCCCTCCACTTT. This translates into CASSFAQGNNSPLHF.

Points on this clonotype: This clone may be a read error of a much larger clone one base away. The V call is TRBV7-2, the J call TRBJ2-1; perhaps TRBD2 as D (6 bases). Per the germline V gene, CDR1 is SGHTA and CDR2 is FQGNSA. CDR3 size: 15 residues. The CDR3, as DNA: TGTGCCAGCAGCTTGGCGGGGCAAACCTACTATGAGCAGTTCTTC. It encodes CASSLAGQTYYEQFF.

This clonotype has just a few counts. V and J are TRBV6-1 and TRBJ2-2; 10 positions agree with TRBD2. V trimming: 2 bases; J trimming: 7 bases; junction bases outside the gene matches: 7. The CDR3 totals 16 residues. Germline V gene lookup returns CDR1 MNHNS and CDR2 SASEGT. The CDR3 protein is CASSENSGGFVGELFF. For the CDR3, the DNA is TGTGCCAGCAGTGAAAATAGCGGGGGGTTCGTCGGGGAGCTGTTTTTT.

This clonotype was found many times. V gene TRBV24-1 combines with J gene TRBJ2-1; 11 bases line up with TRBD2. Trimming cost V 8 bases and J 2 bases; bases outside gene matches: 4. This CDR3 is built from 15 residues. Germline V gives CDR1 KGHDR, CDR2 SFDVKD. CDR3 protein: CATTSSGGPYNEQFF. The CDR3 DNA is TGTGCCACCACATCTAGCGGGGGGCCCTACAATGAGCAGTTCTTC.

The V gene is TRBV20-1, the J gene TRBJ1-2; no firm D call. Germline assignment: CDR1 DFQATT and CDR2 SNEGSKA (reference sequence). The CDR3 totals 11 residues. Trimming left V 5 bases short and J 7 bases short, with 11 bases between. This chain's CDR3 is CSALDQPGYTF. In DNA form, the CDR3 reads TGCAGTGCTTTGGACCAGCCTGGCTACACCTTC.

In its sample, this clonotype was seen many times. The CDR3 protein is CASSLTTEPQHF. The CDR3 DNA sequence: TGTGCCAGCAGCTTAACGACGGAGCCCCAGCATTTT. The genes are TRBV7-2 and TRBJ1-5; D is unresolved. CDR3 size: 12 residues. Between the trimmed V and J ends, which lost 2 bases and 8 bases, there was a span of 7 bases. CDR1 and CDR2 (germline): SGHTA, FQGNSA. Full variable domain (rest looked up from reference TRBV7-2 and TRBJ1-5): GAGVSQSPSNKVTEKGKDVELRCDPISGHTALYWYRQSLGQGLEFLIYFQGNSAPDKSGLPSDRFSAERTGGSVSTLTIQRTQQEDSAVYLCASSLTTEPQHFGDGTRLSIL.

There are a few counts of this clonotype. This chain uses TRBV5-6 with TRBJ2-5, with D unclear. CDR1 and CDR2 from the germline V gene are SGHDT and YYEEEE. This CDR3 region has 12 residues. V lost 2 bases, J lost 5 bases, and 7 bases lay in between. The CDR3: CASSFVLETQYF. The CDR3 DNA reads TGTGCCAGCAGCTTTGTTTTGGAGACCCAGTACTTC. Variable domain in full (rest from reference TRBV5-6 and TRBJ2-5): DAGVTQSPTHLIKTRGQQVTLRCSPKSGHDTVSWYQQALGQGPQFIFQYYEEEERQRGNFPDRFSGHQFPNYSSELNVNALLLGDSALYLCASSFVLETQYFGPGTRLLVL.

The chain employs TRBV6-2 or TRBV6-3 and TRBJ1-5; no clear D gene. CDR1 is MNHEY and CDR2 is SVGEGT in the germline V gene. V lost 10 bases to trimming and J lost 0 bases, with 13 bases between them. This CDR3 comprises 14 residues. For the CDR3, the DNA is TGTGCCACCTCGACCGTTAATAGCAATCAGCCCCAGCATTTT. Translation gives CATSTVNSNQPQHF.

The rearrangement uses TRBV18 and TRBJ1-1; D is possibly TRBD1 (5 bases). The V and J ends lost 0 bases and 0 bases respectively, with 23 bases between them. Per germline, CDR1 KGHSH and CDR2 LQKENI. This CDR3 region has 20 residues. CDR3 protein: CASSPPKIAAGPYLNTEAFF. For the CDR3, the DNA is TGTGCCAGCTCACCACCCAAAATAGCGGCAGGGCCCTACTTGAACACTGAAGCTTTCTTT.

This clonotype was observed many times. Just one base apart from a much larger clone, this may be a read error. J is TRBJ2-7 and V is TRBV12-3 or TRBV12-4, with D unclear. There are 11 residues in the CDR3. Between the trimmed V and J ends, which lost 3 bases and 7 bases, there was a span of 7 bases. The CDR3 reads CASSFLNEQYF. The CDR3 nucleotides are TGTGCCAGCAGTTTCCTGAATGAGCAGTACTTC.

This clonotype was detected only a few times. V gene TRBV20-1 combines with J gene TRBJ1-6; tentatively, D is TRBD1 (6 bases). Trimming left V 5 bases short and J 5 bases short, with 13 bases between. This CDR3 contains 14 residues. From germline, CDR1 is DFQATT and CDR2 SNEGSKA (reference sequence). Here the CDR3 reads CSASGAGDNSPLHF. The CDR3 coding sequence is TGCAGTGCTTCCGGGGCAGGGGATAATTCACCCCTCCACTTT.

This clonotype has at least ten counts. The chain couples TRBV7-2 to TRBJ2-1, with TRBD2 matching over 7 bases. In germline, CDR1 is SGHTA, CDR2 FQGNSA. This CDR3 comprises 15 residues. Unmatched junction bases numbered 9, after V lost 2 bases and J lost 8 bases. As DNA, the CDR3 is TGTGCCAGCAGCTTATCAGGAGCGGGGAGAGATGAGCAGTTCTTC. It yields the protein CASSLSGAGRDEQFF.

This clonotype was seen only a few times. A much larger clone lies one base from this, so it may be a read error. The chain links TRBV20-1 to TRBJ2-7; the D gene is possibly TRBD1 (6 bases). Trimming took off 3 bases at V and 3 bases at J, with 15 bases between the two ends. The CDR3 extends over 14 amino acids. CDR1 is DFQATT, CDR2 SNEGSKA, per germline (reference sequence). CDR3 residues: CSARANTGCYEQYF. The CDR3 nucleotides are TGCAGTGCTAGGGCTAACACAGGGTGCTACGAGCAGTACTTC.

CDR3 region: CTSSRNRVSETQYF. DNA of the CDR3: TGTACCAGCAGCAGAAACAGGGTTAGTGAGACCCAGTACTTC. The chain recombines TRBV7-2 with TRBJ2-5; D is possibly TRBD1 (6 bases). The CDR3 contains 14 residues. Germline values: CDR1 SGHTA, CDR2 FQGNSA. The V and J ends lost 5 bases and 5 bases respectively, with 15 bases between them.

The sample holds many counts of this clonotype. The V call is TRBV5-1, the J call TRBJ2-2; 7 nucleotides match TRBD2. J lost 7 bases, V lost 3 bases, and 9 bases had no gene match. In germline, CDR1 is SGHRS, CDR2 YFSETQ. The CDR3 has 15 residues. The chain's CDR3 is CASSYGLVRIGELFF. CDR3 nucleotides: TGCGCCAGCAGCTATGGACTAGTCCGGATCGGGGAGCTGTTTTTT.

V and J are TRBV6-2 or TRBV6-3 and TRBJ1-3; 7 positions agree with TRBD1. With V trimmed by 5 bases and J by 0 bases, 4 bases remained unmatched. CDR1 is MNHEY, CDR2 SVGEGT, per germline. This CDR3 region has 15 residues. In DNA form, the CDR3 reads TGTGCCAGCAGTGAGGACAGGACCTCTGGAAACACCATATATTTT. It codes for CASSEDRTSGNTIYF.

For this clonotype: With a much larger clone just one base away, this may be a read error. The V gene is TRBV12-3 or TRBV12-4, the J gene TRBJ1-2; D unresolved. Trimming removed 4 bases from V and 4 bases from J, with 10 bases in between. CDR3 size: 13 residues. The CDR3 DNA reads as TGTGCCAGCAGTTCTTCCCTCCTCTATGGCTACACCTTC. Residues: CASSSSLLYGYTF.

This clonotype was seen repeatedly, ten times or more. The chain recombines TRBV20-1 with TRBJ1-4; no clear D. Germline lookup yields CDR1 DFQATT and CDR2 SNEGSKA (reference sequence). The CDR3 extends over 16 amino acids. The DNA for the CDR3 is TGCAGCGCCCGAAGACGCGACCACCCAACTAATGAAAAACTGTTTTTT. It is translated as CSARRRDHPTNEKLFF.

This sequence joins TRBV5-6 and TRBJ1-6, with D perhaps matching TRBD1 (5 bases). This CDR3 has 15 residues. Trimming left V 0 bases short and J 6 bases short, with 10 bases between. The germline V gene has CDR1 SGHDT and CDR2 YYEEEE. CDR3 DNA: TGTGCCAGCAGCTTGGATGGACACGTTAATTCACCCCTCCACTTT. Encoded protein: CASSLDGHVNSPLHF.

In its sample, this clonotype was seen many times. J is TRBJ2-7 and V is TRBV7-6; no reliable D call. The CDR3 has 14 amino acids. Germline values: CDR1 SGHVS, CDR2 FNYEAQ. V was shortened by 5 bases and J by 0 bases, with 11 bases between the two germline ends. The CDR3 is CASSPLRTSYEQYF. The CDR3 nucleotides are TGTGCCAGCAGCCCCCTCAGGACCTCCTACGAGCAGTACTTC.

A remark on this clonotype: This may be a read error, as it is one base from a much larger clone. The rearrangement uses TRBV7-2 and TRBJ2-3; 9 positions match TRBD2. With 1 base clipped from V and 5 bases from J, the junction kept 4 bases outside the gene matches. Germline CDR1 and CDR2: SGHTA and FQGNSA. The CDR3 is 15 amino acids. DNA of the CDR3: TGTGCCAGCAGCTTAGAGGCGGGGGGGGGAGATACGCAGTATTTT. It translates to CASSLEAGGGDTQYF. Full variable domain (remainder filled in from reference TRBV7-2 and TRBJ2-3): GAGVSQSPSNKVTEKGKDVELRCDPISGHTALYWYRQSLGQGLEFLIYFQGNSAPDKSGLPSDRFSAERTGGSVSTLTIQRTQQEDSAVYLCASSLEAGGGDTQYFGPGTRLTVL.

Turning to this clonotype: This may stem from a read error, because a much larger clone lies one nucleotide away. This chain's CDR3 is CTSSSGQGYTF. CDR3 nucleotides: TGTACCAGCAGTTCTGGACAGGGGTACACCTTC. The V call is TRBV12-3 or TRBV12-4, the J call TRBJ1-2; 9 positions match TRBD1. CDR3 length equals 11 residues.

The chain carries TRBV6-2 or TRBV6-3 and TRBJ1-5, with D possibly matching TRBD1 (5 bases). Per the germline V gene, CDR1 is MNHEY and CDR2 is SVGEGT. The CDR3 runs to 14 residues. The ends were cut back, 2 bases at V and 5 bases at J, with 10 bases in the middle. The CDR3 DNA reads as TGTGCCAGCAGTTACGGGGGGTTCTATCAGCCCCAGCATTTT. Translated: CASSYGGFYQPQHF.

J is TRBJ1-1 and V is TRBV7-2; maybe TRBD1 (5 bases). Between the trimmed V and J ends, which lost 3 bases and 1 base, there was a span of 12 bases. CDR3 length: 15 amino acids. The germline CDR1 and CDR2 sequences are SGHTA and FQGNSA. The CDR3 coding sequence is TGTGCCAGCAGCTTCGGAGGGGTAGGGAACACTGAAGCTTTCTTT. This translates into CASSFGGVGNTEAFF.

This chain connects TRBV6-2 or TRBV6-3 to TRBJ2-3; D possibly corresponds to TRBD2 (6 bases). The V end was cut by 8 bases, the J end by 4 bases, with 19 bases between. There are 15 residues in the CDR3. Germline assignment: CDR1 MNHEY and CDR2 SVGEGT. The CDR3 DNA reads TGTGCCAGCTCTAATAGGAGGGGATGGCCAGATACGCAGTATTTT. Amino acids: CASSNRRGWPDTQYF.